This TCR beta chain was documented in a study of somatic mutations in cytotoxic T cells in rheumatoid arthritis. Study summary: Purity of nearly 100% was reached when some V beta antibody-stained T-cell populations were flow-sorted, including V beta1+ cells sequenced for TCRB. General study findings and limits: In rheumatoid arthritis patients, unlike healthy controls, CD8+ clonality rose with age. A significant difference in CD8+ T-cell clonality was not found between rheumatoid arthritis patients and age-matched healthy controls.

This clone has a single count. Its antigen is not identified. Germline V lookup: CDR1 MNHNS, CDR2 SASEGT. The CDR3 totals 15 residues. V lost 2 bases and J 11 bases, leaving 16 bases between the germline ends. In the original workflow: There were rare matches between patient CD8+ clones larger than 1% and published virus-specific TCRB sequences. Some clones are missing from TCRdb's copy, which holds only in-frame ones; the method was immunoSEQ multiplex PCR. That table is the source of V, J and clone size, and D and trimming were worked out from the DNA. Of approximately 5,300 clones listed, around 90% are singletons.

Input material: CD8+ T cells sorted from blood. This receptor was obtained from a woman between 45 and 65 years old with rheumatoid arthritis. The V call is TRBV6-1, the J call TRBJ1-6; D unclear. CDR3 bases: TGTGCCAGCAGTGAACTGATGGACTACGCTGCACCCCTCCACTTT. Its translation: CASSELMDYAAPLHF.